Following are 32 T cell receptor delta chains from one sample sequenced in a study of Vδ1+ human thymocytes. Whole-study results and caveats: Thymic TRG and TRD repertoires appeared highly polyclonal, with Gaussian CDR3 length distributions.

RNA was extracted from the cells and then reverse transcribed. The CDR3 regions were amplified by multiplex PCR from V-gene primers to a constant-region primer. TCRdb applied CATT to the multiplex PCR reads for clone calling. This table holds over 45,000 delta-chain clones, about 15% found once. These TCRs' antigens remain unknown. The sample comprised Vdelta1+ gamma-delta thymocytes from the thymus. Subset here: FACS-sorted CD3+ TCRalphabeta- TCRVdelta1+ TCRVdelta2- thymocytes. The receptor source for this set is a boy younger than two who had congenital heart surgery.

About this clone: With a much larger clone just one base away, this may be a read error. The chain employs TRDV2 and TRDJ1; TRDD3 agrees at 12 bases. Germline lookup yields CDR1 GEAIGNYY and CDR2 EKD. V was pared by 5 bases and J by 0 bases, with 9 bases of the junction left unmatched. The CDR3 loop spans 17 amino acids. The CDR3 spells CACASYWGILYTDKLIF. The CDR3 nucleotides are TGTGCCTGTGCATCGTACTGGGGGATACTCTACACCGATAAACTCATCTTT.

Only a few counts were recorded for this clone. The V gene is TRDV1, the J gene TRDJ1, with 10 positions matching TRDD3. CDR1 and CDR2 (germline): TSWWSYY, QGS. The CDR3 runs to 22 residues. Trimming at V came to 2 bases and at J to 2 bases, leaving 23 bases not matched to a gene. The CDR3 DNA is TGTGCTCTTGGGGAAAATTTCGGGGGATACGCGGTGGGGGTTTCTTGGACCGATAAACTCATCTTT. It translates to CALGENFGGYAVGVSWTDKLIF.

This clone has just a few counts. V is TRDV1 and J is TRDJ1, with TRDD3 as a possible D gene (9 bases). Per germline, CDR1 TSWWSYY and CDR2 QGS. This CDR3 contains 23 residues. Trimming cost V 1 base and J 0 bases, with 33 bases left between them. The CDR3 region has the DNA TGTGCTCTTGGGGAACGCCGCCTTCCTATTATTTCGGGGGATACTCGGTACACCGATAAACTCATCTTT. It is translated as CALGERRLPIISGDTRYTDKLIF.

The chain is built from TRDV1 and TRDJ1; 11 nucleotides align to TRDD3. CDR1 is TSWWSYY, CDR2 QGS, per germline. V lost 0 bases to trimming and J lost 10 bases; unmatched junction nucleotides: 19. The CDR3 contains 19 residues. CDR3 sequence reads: CALGELSRTRLLGDIRLIF. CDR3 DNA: TGTGCTCTTGGGGAACTCTCCCGCACCCGGCTACTGGGGGATATAAGACTCATCTTT.

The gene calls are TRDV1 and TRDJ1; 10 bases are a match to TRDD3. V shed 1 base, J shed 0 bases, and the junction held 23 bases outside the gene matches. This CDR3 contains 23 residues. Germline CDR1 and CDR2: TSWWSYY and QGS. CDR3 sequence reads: CALGEPLQAFEVGGYVYTDKLIF. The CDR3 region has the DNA TGTGCTCTTGGGGAACCCCTTCAAGCGTTTGAAGTCGGGGGATACGTCTACACCGATAAACTCATCTTT.

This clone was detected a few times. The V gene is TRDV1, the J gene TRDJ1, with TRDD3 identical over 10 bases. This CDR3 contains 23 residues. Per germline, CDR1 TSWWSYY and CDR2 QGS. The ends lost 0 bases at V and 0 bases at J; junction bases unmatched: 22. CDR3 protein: CALGELSSNRRVGGYRYTDKLIF. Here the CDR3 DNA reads TGTGCTCTTGGGGAACTAAGCTCCAACAGGCGTGTTGGGGGATACCGGTACACCGATAAACTCATCTTT.

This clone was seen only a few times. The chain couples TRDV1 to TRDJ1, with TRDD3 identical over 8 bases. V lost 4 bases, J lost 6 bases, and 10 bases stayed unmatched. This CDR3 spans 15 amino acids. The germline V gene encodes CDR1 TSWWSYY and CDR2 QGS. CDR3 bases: TGTGCTCTTGGGGGATTATCGTGGGGGATTCATAAACTCATCTTT. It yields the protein CALGGLSWGIHKLIF.

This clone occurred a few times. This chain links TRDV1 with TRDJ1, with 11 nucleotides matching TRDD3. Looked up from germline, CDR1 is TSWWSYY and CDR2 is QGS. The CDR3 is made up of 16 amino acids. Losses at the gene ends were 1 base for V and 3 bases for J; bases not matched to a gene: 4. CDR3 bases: TGTGCTCTTGGGGAACGGAGCTGGGGGATACCCGATAAACTCATCTTT. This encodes CALGERSWGIPDKLIF.

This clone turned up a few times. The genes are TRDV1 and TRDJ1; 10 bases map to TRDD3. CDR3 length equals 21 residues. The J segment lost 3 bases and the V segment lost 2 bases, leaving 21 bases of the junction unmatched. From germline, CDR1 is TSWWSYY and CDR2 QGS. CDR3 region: CALGEYHETPSYWGMADKLIF. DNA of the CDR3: TGTGCTCTTGGGGAATATCACGAAACCCCCTCGTACTGGGGGATGGCCGATAAACTCATCTTT.

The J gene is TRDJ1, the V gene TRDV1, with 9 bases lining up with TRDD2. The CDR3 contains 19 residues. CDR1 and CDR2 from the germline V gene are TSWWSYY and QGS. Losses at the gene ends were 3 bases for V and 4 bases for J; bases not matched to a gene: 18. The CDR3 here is CALGDLAFLLSGGHDKLIF. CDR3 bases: TGTGCTCTTGGGGATTTGGCCTTCCTACTATCTGGGGGGCACGATAAACTCATCTTT.

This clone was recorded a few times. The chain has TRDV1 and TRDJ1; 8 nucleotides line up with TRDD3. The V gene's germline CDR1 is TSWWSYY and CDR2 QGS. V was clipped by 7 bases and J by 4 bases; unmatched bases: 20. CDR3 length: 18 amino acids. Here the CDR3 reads CALVGPSSWGTQIDKLIF. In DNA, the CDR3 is TGTGCTCTTGTGGGGCCCTCTTCCTGGGGGACACAAATCGATAAACTCATCTTT.

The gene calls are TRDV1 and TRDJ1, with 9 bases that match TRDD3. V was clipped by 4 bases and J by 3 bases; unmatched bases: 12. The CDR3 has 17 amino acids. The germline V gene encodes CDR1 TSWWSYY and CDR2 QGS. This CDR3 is CALGAFPTGDTSDKLIF. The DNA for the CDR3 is TGTGCTCTTGGGGCCTTTCCTACTGGGGATACGTCCGATAAACTCATCTTT.

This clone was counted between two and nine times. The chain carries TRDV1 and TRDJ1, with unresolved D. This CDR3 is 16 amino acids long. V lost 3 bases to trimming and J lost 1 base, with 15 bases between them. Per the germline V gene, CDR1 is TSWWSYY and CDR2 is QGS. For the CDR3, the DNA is TGTGCTCTTGGGGATTGGCGACCGGCACGCACCGATAAACTCATCTTT. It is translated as CALGDWRPARTDKLIF.

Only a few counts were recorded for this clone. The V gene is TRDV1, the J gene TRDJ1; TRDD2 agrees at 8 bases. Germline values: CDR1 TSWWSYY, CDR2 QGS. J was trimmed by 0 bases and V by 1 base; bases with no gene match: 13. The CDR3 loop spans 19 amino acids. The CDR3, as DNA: TGTGCTCTTGGGGAACCAACATCTTCCTACGGCCCGTACACCGATAAACTCATCTTT. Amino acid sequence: CALGEPTSSYGPYTDKLIF.

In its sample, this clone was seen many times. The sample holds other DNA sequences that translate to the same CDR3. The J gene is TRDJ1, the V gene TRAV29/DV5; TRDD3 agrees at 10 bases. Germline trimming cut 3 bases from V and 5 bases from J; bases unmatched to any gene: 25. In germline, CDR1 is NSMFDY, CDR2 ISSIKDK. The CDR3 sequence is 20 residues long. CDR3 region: CAATSLLQDRLGDVPDKLIF. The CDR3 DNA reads TGTGCAGCAACGTCCCTCCTACAAGATCGACTGGGGGATGTTCCAGATAAACTCATCTTT.

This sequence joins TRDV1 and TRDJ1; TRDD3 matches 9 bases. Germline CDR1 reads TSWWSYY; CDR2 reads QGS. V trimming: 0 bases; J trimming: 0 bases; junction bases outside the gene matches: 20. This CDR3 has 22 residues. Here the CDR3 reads CALGELPYAYWGRIPYTDKLIF. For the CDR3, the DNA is TGTGCTCTTGGGGAACTTCCTTACGCCTACTGGGGGAGGATTCCGTACACCGATAAACTCATCTTT.

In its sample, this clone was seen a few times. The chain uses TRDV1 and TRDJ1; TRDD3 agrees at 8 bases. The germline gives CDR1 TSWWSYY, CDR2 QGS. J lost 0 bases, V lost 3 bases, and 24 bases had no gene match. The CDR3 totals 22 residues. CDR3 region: CALGESSPFELLGVTYTDKLIF. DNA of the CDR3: TGTGCTCTTGGGGAGTCTTCCCCCTTTGAACTACTGGGGGTTACCTACACCGATAAACTCATCTTT.

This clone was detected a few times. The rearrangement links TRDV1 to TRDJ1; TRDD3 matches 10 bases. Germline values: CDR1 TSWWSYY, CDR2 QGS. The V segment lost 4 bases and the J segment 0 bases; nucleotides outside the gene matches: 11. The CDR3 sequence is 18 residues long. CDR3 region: CALGGRRTGGSNTDKLIF. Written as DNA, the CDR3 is TGTGCTCTTGGGGGACGCCGTACTGGGGGATCAAACACCGATAAACTCATCTTT.

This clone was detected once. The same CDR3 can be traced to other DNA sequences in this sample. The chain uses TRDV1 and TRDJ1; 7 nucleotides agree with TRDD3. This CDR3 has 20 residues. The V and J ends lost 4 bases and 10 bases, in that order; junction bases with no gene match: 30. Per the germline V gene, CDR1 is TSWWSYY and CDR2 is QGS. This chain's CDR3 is CALGVPRKLPSYWGSMRLIF. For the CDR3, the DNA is TGTGCTCTTGGGGTCCCCCGTAAACTTCCCTCGTACTGGGGAAGTATGCGACTCATCTTT.

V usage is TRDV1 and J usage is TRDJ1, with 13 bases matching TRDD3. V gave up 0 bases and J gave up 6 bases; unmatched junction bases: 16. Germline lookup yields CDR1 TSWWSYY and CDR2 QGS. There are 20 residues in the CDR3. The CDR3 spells CALGELGLLYWGIRKNKLIF. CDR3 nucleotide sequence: TGTGCTCTTGGGGAACTCGGCCTACTTTACTGGGGGATACGTAAGAATAAACTCATCTTT.

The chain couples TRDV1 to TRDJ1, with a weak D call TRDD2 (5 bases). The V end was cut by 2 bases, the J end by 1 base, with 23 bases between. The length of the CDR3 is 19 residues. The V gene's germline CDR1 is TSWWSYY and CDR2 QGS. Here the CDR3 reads CALGEVKFLQPRGTDKLIF. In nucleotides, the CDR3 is TGTGCTCTTGGGGAAGTTAAATTCCTCCAACCTAGAGGCACCGATAAACTCATCTTT.

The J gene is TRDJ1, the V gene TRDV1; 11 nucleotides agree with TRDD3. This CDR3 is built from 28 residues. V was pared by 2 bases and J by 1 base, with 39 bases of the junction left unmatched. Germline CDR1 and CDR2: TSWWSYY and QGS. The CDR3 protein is CALGEGVRQGESGGYGRAGGQPTDKLIF. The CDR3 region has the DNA TGTGCTCTTGGGGAAGGCGTTCGTCAGGGCGAAAGTGGGGGATACGGGAGGGCAGGAGGACAACCCACCGATAAACTCATCTTT.

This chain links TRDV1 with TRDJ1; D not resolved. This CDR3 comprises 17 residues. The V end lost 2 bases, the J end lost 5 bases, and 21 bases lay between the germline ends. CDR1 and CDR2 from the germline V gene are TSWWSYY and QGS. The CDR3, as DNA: TGTGCTCTTGGGGAAGGGAGGCCCCAGGCTACTCGGGATAAACTCATCTTT. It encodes CALGEGRPQATRDKLIF.

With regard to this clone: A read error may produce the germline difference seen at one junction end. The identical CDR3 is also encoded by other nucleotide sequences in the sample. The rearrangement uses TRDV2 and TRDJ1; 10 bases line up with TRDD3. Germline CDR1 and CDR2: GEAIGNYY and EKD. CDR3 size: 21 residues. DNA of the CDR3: TGTGCCTGCGACAGTGTCCTTCCCTTGGGGGATACAAGTAGGAGGACCGATAAACTCATCTTT. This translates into CACDSVLPLGDTSRRTDKLIF.

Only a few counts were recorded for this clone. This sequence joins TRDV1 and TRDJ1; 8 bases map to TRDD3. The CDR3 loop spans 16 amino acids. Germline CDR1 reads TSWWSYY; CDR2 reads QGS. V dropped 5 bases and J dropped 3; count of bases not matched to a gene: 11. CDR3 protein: CALGNLRGDNADKLIF. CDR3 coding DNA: TGTGCTCTTGGGAATTTAAGGGGGGATAATGCCGATAAACTCATCTTT.

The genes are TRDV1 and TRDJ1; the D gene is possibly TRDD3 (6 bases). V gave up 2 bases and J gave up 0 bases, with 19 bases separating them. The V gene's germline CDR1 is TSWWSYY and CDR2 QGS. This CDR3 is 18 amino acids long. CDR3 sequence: CALGERLTLRGYTDKLIF. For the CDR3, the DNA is TGTGCTCTTGGGGAAAGATTAACGTTGAGGGGATACACCGATAAACTCATCTTT.

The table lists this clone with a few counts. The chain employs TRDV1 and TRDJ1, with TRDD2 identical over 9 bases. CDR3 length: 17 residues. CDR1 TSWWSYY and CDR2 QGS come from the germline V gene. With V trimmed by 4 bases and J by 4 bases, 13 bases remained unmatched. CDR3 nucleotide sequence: TGTGCTCTTGGGGCACCTTCCTACGGGATTGGGGGCGATAAACTCATCTTT. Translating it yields CALGAPSYGIGGDKLIF.

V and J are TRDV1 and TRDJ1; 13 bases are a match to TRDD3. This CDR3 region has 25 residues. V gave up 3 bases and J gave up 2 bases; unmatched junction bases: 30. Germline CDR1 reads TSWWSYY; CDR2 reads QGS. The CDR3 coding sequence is TGTGCTCTTGGGGATCCGGGGTCCACTTCCCTCCCTAGACTACTGGGGGATACGTATACCGATAAACTCATCTTT. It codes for CALGDPGSTSLPRLLGDTYTDKLIF.

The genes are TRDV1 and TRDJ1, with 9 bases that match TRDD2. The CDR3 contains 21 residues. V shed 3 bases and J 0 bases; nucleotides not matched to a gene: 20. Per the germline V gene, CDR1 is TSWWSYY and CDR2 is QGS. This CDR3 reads CALGERAFLQGNPSYTDKLIF. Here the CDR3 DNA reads TGTGCTCTTGGGGAGAGGGCCTTCCTACAAGGGAACCCCTCGTACACCGATAAACTCATCTTT.

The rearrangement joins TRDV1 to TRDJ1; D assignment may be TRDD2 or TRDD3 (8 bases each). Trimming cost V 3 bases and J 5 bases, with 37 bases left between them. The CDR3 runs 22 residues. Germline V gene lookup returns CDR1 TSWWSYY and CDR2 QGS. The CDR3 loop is CALGDPSFLPIKPVLGGDKLIF. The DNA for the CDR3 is TGTGCTCTTGGGGATCCCTCATTCCTTCCTATCAAACCCGTACTGGGGGGTGATAAACTCATCTTT.

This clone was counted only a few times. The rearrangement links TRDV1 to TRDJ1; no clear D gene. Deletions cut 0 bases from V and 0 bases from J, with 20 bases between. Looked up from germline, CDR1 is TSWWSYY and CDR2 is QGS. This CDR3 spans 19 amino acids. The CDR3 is CALGELSALRGRYTDKLIF. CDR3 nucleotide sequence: TGTGCTCTTGGGGAACTATCCGCTCTCCGCGGACGCTACACCGATAAACTCATCTTT.

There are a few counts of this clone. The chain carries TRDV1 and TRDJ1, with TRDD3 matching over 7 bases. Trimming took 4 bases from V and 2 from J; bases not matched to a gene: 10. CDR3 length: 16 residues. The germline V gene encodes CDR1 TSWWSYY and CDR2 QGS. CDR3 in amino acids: CALGGSAWGSTDKLIF. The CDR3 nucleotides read TGTGCTCTTGGGGGCTCGGCCTGGGGGTCAACCGATAAACTCATCTTT.